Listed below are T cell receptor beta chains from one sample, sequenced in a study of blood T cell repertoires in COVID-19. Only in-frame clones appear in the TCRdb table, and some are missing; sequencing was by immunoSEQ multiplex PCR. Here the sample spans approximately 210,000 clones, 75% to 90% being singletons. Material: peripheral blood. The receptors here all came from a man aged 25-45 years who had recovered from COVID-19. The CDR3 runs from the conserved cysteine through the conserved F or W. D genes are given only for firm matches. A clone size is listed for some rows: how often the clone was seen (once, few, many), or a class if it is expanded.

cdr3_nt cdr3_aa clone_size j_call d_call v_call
TGTGCCAGCTCACCGTCCCCCGAGGGGAACACTGAAGCTTTCTTT CASSPSPEGNTEAFF . TRBJ1-1 . TRBV18
TGTGCTAGTGGTTTGCGGGAGATGAACACTGAAGCTTTCTTT CASGLREMNTEAFF few TRBJ1-1 . TRBV12-5
TGTGCCAGCAGCCCGGGACAGGGGGTTAAGGCGGAGCAGTTCTTC CASSPGQGVKAEQFF . TRBJ2-1 TRBD1 TRBV7-9
TGTGCCAGCAGCTCTGGGGGCGGCGGGGGTTACTTC CASSSGGGGGYF . TRBJ2-7 . TRBV7-2
TGTGCCAGCAGCTCGTCGACAGCCGTTAACTATGGCTACACCTTC CASSSSTAVNYGYTF . TRBJ1-2 . TRBV27
TGTGCCAGCTCACCCGAGACAGGGTATGGCTACACCTTC CASSPETGYGYTF once TRBJ1-2 TRBD1 TRBV18
TGTGCCAGCAGCCCCCCTTCCCTAGCGGGGGCCCTTAATGAGCAGTTCTTC CASSPPSLAGALNEQFF . TRBJ2-1 TRBD2 TRBV13
TGTGCCAGCAGCCAAGAGGACAGCCATGAGGCCTATGGCTACACCTTC CASSQEDSHEAYGYTF . TRBJ1-2 . TRBV4-2
TGTGCCAGCAGCTTGACTCAGGGGAATTCACCCCTCCACTTT CASSLTQGNSPLHF . TRBJ1-6 . TRBV7-9
TGCGCCAGCAGCGGGGGGACAGGCCATTACAATGAGCAGTTCTTC CASSGGTGHYNEQFF . TRBJ2-1 TRBD1 TRBV5-1
TGTGCCAGCAGTGTAGCGGGGGCGTACCAAGAGACCCAGTACTTC CASSVAGAYQETQYF . TRBJ2-5 TRBD2 TRBV27
TGTGCCAGTAGTGCCCCTAGGGGCGACTCCTACAATGAGCAGTTCTTC CASSAPRGDSYNEQFF . TRBJ2-1 . TRBV19
TGTGCCAGCACAAATTTAAACAGACTAGCTAACTATGGCTACACCTTC CASTNLNRLANYGYTF . TRBJ1-2 . TRBV11-2
TGTGCCAGCAGCCAAGCGAGGGGGACGAGCTCTGGAAACACCATATATTTT CASSQARGTSSGNTIYF . TRBJ1-3 . TRBV3-1/TRBV3-2
TGCGCCAGCAGCCACTCCACCACAGGGCCCCCTGTCTTCACCTTC CASSHSTTGPPVFTF . TRBJ1-2 . TRBV4-1
TGCGCCAGCAGCTTGGGACTAGCGGGGTTTGGGGAGCAGTTCTTC CASSLGLAGFGEQFF . TRBJ2-1 TRBD2 TRBV5-1
TGTGCCTGGAGTATCCGGGACATCTACACCGGGGAGCTGTTTTTT CAWSIRDIYTGELFF . TRBJ2-2 . TRBV30
TGTGCCAGCAGTTCCGGGACAGGGGTAACCGGGGAGCTGTTTTTT CASSSGTGVTGELFF few TRBJ2-2 TRBD1 TRBV6-6
TGCGCCAGCAGTCTCACAGGGGGCCCTAATGAAAAACTGTTTTTT CASSLTGGPNEKLFF . TRBJ1-4 TRBD1 TRBV10-2
TGTGCCAGCAGCCAAGCCCGATCAGGGGGAAGGGATACGCAGTATTTT CASSQARSGGRDTQYF . TRBJ2-3 TRBD1 TRBV3-1/TRBV3-2
TGTGCCAGCGGATTTCAACAGGAGACTGAAGCTTTCTTT CASGFQQETEAFF few TRBJ1-1 . TRBV2
TGTGCCAGCAGCTTACAGGGGGCAGGCGCTGGAAACACCATATATTTT CASSLQGAGAGNTIYF few TRBJ1-3 TRBD1 TRBV5-4
TGTGCCAGCAGCCTCCTAGCGGGGGGCTACAATGAGCAGTTCTTC CASSLLAGGYNEQFF . TRBJ2-1 TRBD2 TRBV5-4
TGTGCCAGCAGCGTAGAAAGGGGGAGCGCTTTCTTT CASSVERGSAFF . TRBJ1-1 . TRBV9
TGTGCCAGCAGCGAGGGGAACACTGAAGCTTTCTTT CASSEGNTEAFF . TRBJ1-1 . TRBV7-9
TGCAGTGCTCCTGAGACCCAGTACTTC CSAPETQYF few TRBJ2-5 . TRBV20-1
TGCGCCAGCAGCTTGGCCCTAGCCTCCTACAATGAGCAGTTCTTC CASSLALASYNEQFF . TRBJ2-1 . TRBV5-1
TGTGCCAGCAGCTTAGGGGCCTTTGAGCAGTTCTTC CASSLGAFEQFF . TRBJ2-1 . TRBV7-2
TGTGCCATCAGTACCCCGGGACAACTCTCCTACGAGCAGTACTTC CAISTPGQLSYEQYF . TRBJ2-7 . TRBV10-3
TGTGCCAGCAGTTTAGCAGGCTCAGGAAAACTGTTTTTT CASSLAGSGKLFF . TRBJ1-4 . TRBV27
TGTGCCATCAACGGGCCTAGCGGGGAGTATGAGCAGTTCTTC CAINGPSGEYEQFF . TRBJ2-1 TRBD2 TRBV10-3
TGCAGCGTTGAGGTACCAGGCGCGTCTTTCTTT CSVEVPGASFF once TRBJ1-1 . TRBV29-1
TGTGCCAGCAGCGCCGGGATTCAGCCCCAGCATTTT CASSAGIQPQHF . TRBJ1-5 . TRBV7-9
TGCGCCAGCAGTCCGAATATAGGACAGGGAGAATCACCCCTCCACTTT CASSPNIGQGESPLHF . TRBJ1-6 TRBD1 TRBV5-1
TGTGCCAGCAGCCCACAGGGGGGTCGAGAGACCCAGTACTTC CASSPQGGRETQYF . TRBJ2-5 TRBD1 TRBV9
TGCGCCAGCAGCAAAAGTGTAAACGGGGATACGCAGTATTTT CASSKSVNGDTQYF . TRBJ2-3 . TRBV5-1
TGTGCCAGCAGTACAACAAAATACGAGCAGTACTTC CASSTTKYEQYF once TRBJ2-7 . TRBV2
TGTGCCAGCAGCCTGTTATACGGGGGGGCCGAGGCCGGGGAGCTGTTTTTT CASSLLYGGAEAGELFF few TRBJ2-2 TRBD2 TRBV4-2
TGCGCCAGCAGCTTAGCGGGAGGCTCCTACGAGCAGTACTTC CASSLAGGSYEQYF . TRBJ2-7 TRBD2 TRBV5-1
TGTGCCAGTAGGTTCTTGCGGGGGGGCCGGGATACGCAGTATTTT CASRFLRGGRDTQYF . TRBJ2-3 TRBD2 TRBV19
TGTGCCAGCAGCTTAGTGTATAGGTTTTTATGGGACAGGGGGGATGGCTACACCTTC CASSLVYRFLWDRGDGYTF . TRBJ1-2 TRBD1 TRBV7-9
TGTGCCAGCAGCTTCCTCGGGGGAATCAATGAAAAACTGTTTTTT CASSFLGGINEKLFF . TRBJ1-4 . TRBV7-2